The clone carrying this T cell receptor beta chain was recorded only once. Its antigen is undetermined. The sample comes from a study of cytomegalovirus exposure and HLA in healthy donors. Study outcomes and limitations: Specific recognition of CMV antigens was confirmed in vitro for a few chains (all CMV-associated).

The repertoire was sequenced with immunoSEQ multiplex PCR; TCRdb's copy has only in-frame clones and lacks some. Altogether 150,000 to 200,000 clones are present, 84% being singletons, with the ten largest covering 2.5% to 3.5%. Germline-derived CDR1 and CDR2 are MNHEY and SVGAGI. V was pared by 10 bases and J by 10 bases, with 8 bases of the junction left unmatched. This CDR3 region has 13 residues. The V call is TRBV6-5, the J call TRBJ2-1; TRBD1 aligns across 12 bases. The sample comprised PBMCs. This TCR derives from a young woman in good health and CMV-seropositive. The CDR3 DNA reads TGTGCCATAGGGACAGGGGGCCCCCGGGAGCAGTTCTTC. This translates into CAIGTGGPREQFF.